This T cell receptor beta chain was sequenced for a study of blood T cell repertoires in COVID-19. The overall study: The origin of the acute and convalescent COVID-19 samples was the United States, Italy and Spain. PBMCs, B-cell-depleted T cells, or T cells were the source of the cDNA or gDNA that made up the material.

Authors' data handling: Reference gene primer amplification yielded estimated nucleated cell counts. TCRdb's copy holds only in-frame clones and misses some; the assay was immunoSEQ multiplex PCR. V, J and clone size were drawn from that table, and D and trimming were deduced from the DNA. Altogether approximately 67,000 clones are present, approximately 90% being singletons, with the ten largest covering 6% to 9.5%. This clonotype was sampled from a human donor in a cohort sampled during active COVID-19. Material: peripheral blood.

CDR3 sequence reads: CASSLGLRTGAKNIQYF. The CDR3 DNA reads TGTGCCAGCAGTTTGGGACTCAGGACAGGAGCCAAAAACATTCAGTACTTC. This sequence joins TRBV28 and TRBJ2-4, with a tentative D call TRBD1 (7 bases). V was pared by 3 bases and J by 0 bases, with 15 bases between. The CDR3 consists of 17 residues. CDR1 and CDR2 (germline): MDHEN, SYDVKM.